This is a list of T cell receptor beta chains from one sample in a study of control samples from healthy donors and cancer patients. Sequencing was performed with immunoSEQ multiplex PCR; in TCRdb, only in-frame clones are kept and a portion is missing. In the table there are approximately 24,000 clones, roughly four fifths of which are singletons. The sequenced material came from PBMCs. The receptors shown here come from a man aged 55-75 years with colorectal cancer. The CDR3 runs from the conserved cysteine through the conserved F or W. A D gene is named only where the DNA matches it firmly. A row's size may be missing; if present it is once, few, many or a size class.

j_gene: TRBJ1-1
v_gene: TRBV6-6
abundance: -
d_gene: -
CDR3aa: CASQGVFEAFF
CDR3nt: TGTGCCAGCCAAGGTGTGTTCGAAGCTTTCTTT

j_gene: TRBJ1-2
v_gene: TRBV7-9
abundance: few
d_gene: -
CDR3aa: CASSLAGGPNYGYTF
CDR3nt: TGTGCCAGCAGCTTAGCCGGGGGGCCTAACTATGGCTACACCTTC

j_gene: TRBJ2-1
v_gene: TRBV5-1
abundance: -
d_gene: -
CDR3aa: CASSLSQGVGEQFF
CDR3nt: TGCGCCAGCAGCTTATCACAGGGTGTTGGTGAGCAGTTCTTC

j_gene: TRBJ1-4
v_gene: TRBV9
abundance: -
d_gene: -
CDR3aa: CASSASVGRDKKLFF
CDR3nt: TGTGCCAGCAGCGCGTCCGTCGGGAGGGACAAAAAACTGTTTTTT

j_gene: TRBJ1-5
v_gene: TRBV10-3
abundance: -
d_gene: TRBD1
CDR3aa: CAISRDSASQPQHF
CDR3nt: TGTGCCATCTCCCGGGACAGTGCAAGTCAGCCCCAGCATTTT

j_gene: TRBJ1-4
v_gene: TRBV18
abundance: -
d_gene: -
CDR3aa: CASSRGRGEEEKLFF
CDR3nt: TGTGCCAGCTCACGGGGCAGGGGTGAAGAGGAAAAACTGTTTTTT

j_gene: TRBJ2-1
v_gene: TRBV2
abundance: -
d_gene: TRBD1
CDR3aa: CASGDSRSLNEQFF
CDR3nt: TGTGCCAGCGGGGACAGCCGTTCGTTGAATGAGCAGTTCTTC

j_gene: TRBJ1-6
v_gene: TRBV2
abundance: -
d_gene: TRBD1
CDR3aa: CASRGQGDSPLHF
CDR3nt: TGTGCCAGCAGGGGACAGGGGGATTCACCCCTCCACTTT

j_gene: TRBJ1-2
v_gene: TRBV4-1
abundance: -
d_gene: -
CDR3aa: CASSQLGHGYTF
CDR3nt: TGCGCCAGCAGCCAACTTGGGCATGGCTACACCTTC

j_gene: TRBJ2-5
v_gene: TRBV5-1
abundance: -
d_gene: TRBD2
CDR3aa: CASSLGPERGGYQETQYF
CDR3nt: TGCGCCAGCAGCTTGGGACCCGAGCGGGGGGGGTACCAAGAGACCCAGTACTTC

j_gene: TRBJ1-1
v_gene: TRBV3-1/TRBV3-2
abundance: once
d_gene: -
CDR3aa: CASSHERVNTEAFF
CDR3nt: TGTGCCAGCAGCCACGAACGGGTGAACACTGAAGCTTTCTTT

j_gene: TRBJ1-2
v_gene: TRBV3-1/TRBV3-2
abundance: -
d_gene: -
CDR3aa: CASSLSLGGGGRNGYTF
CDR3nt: TGTGCCAGCAGCCTATCGCTGGGGGGGGGAGGACGAAATGGCTACACCTTC

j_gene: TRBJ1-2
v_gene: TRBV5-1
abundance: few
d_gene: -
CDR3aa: CASSLNENMDGYTF
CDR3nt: TGCGCCAGCAGCTTGAACGAGAACATGGATGGCTACACCTTC

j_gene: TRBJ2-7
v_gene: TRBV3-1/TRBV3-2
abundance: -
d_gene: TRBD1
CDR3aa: CASQDRGGYEQYF
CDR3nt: TGTGCCAGCCAGGACAGGGGAGGGTACGAGCAGTACTTC

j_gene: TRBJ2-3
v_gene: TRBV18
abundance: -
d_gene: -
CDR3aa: CASSPSNRAPDTQYF
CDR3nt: TGTGCCAGCTCACCTTCGAACAGGGCACCAGATACGCAGTATTTT

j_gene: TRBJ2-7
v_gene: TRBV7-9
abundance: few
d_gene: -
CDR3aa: CASSARTATYEQYF
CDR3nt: TGTGCCAGCAGCGCTAGGACAGCTACCTACGAGCAGTACTTC

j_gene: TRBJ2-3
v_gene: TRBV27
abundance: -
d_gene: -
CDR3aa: CASSLFQSTDTQYF
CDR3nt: TGTGCCAGCAGTTTATTCCAGTCCACAGATACGCAGTATTTT

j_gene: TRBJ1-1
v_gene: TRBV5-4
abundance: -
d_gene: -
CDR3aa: CASSATAVDTEAFF
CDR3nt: TGTGCCAGCAGCGCGACAGCGGTTGACACTGAAGCTTTCTTT

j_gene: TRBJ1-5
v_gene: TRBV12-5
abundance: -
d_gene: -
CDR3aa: CASGGTWGNQPQHF
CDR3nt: TGTGCTAGTGGTGGGACATGGGGCAATCAGCCCCAGCATTTT

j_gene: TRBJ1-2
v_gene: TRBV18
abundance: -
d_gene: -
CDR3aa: CASSPPQGSGGYTF
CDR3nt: TGTGCCAGCTCACCACCGCAGGGGAGTGGGGGCTACACCTTC

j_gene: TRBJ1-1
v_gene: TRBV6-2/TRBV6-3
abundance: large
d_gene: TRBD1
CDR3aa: CASSYNDLGQGNTEAFF
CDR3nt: TGTGCCAGCAGTTATAACGACTTAGGACAGGGCAACACTGAAGCTTTCTTT

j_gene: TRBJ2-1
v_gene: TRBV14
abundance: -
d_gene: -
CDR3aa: CASSRYNEQFF
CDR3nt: TGTGCCAGCAGCCGCTACAATGAGCAGTTCTTC

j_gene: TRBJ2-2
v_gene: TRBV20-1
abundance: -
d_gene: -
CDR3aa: CSASPGANTGELFF
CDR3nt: TGCAGTGCTAGTCCCGGGGCGAACACCGGGGAGCTGTTTTTT